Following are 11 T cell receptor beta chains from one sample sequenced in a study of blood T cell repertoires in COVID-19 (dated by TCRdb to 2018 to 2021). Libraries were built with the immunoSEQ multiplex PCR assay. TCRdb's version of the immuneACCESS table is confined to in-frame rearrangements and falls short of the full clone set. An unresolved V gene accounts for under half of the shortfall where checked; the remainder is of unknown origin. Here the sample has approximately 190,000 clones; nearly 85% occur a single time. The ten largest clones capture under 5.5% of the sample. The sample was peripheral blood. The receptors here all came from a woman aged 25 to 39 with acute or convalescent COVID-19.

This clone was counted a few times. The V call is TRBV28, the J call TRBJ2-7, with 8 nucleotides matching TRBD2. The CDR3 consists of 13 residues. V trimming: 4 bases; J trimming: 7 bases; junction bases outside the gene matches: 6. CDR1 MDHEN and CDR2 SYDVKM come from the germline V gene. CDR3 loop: CASSSSREGEQYF. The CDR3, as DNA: TGTGCCAGCAGTTCCTCACGGGAGGGGGAGCAGTACTTC.

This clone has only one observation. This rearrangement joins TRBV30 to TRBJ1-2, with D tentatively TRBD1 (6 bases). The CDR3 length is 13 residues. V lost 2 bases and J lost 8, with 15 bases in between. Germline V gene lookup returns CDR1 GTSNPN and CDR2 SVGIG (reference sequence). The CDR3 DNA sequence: TGTGCCTGGAGTCCCCCAGGGGCCTGGGGCTACACCTTC. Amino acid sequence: CAWSPPGAWGYTF.

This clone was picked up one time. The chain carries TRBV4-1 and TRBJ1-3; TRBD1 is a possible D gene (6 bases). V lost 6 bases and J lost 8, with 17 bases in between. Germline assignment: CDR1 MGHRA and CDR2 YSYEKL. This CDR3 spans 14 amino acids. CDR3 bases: TGCGCCAGCAGGCGCCCCGGGACACTCGACACCATATATTTT. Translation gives CASRRPGTLDTIYF.

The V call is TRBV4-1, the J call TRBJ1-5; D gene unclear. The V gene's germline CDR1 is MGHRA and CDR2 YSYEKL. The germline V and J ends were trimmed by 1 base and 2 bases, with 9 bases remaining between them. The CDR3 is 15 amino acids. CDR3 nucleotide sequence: TGCGCCAGCAGCCAAGTGGGAGTGGGCAATCAGCCCCAGCATTTT. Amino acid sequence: CASSQVGVGNQPQHF.

Here the CDR3 reads CASSRVPSGQISGNTIYF. Written as DNA, the CDR3 is TGTGCCAGCAGCCGCGTTCCCTCGGGACAGATCTCTGGAAACACCATATATTTT. The chain uses TRBV28 and TRBJ1-3, with 7 bases lining up with TRBD1. Germline V gene sequence: CDR1 MDHEN, CDR2 SYDVKM. The CDR3 length is 18 residues. The trim removed 6 bases at V and 0 bases at J, leaving 14 bases unmatched.

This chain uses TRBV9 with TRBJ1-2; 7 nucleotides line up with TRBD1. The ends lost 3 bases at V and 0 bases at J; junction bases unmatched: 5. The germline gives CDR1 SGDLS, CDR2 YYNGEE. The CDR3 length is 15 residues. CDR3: CASSGRQGTNYGYTF. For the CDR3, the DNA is TGTGCCAGCAGCGGCCGACAGGGCACTAACTATGGCTACACCTTC.

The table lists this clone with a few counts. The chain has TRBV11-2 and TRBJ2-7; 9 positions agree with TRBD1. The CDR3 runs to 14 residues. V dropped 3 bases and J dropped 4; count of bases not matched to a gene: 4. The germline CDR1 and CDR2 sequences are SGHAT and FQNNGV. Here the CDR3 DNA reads TGTGCCAGCAGCTTGGGGACAGGGTCTTACGAGCAGTACTTC. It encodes CASSLGTGSYEQYF.

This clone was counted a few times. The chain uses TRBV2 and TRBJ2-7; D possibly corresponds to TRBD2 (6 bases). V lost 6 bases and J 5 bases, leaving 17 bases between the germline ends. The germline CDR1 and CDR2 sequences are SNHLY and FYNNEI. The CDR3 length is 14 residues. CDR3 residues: CASSPRRAGNEQYF. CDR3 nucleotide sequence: TGTGCCAGCAGCCCCCGGAGGGCCGGTAACGAGCAGTACTTC.

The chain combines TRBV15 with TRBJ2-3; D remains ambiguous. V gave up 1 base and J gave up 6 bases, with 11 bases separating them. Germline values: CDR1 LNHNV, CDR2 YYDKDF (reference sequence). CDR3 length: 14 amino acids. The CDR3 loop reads CATSRGHGGDTQYF. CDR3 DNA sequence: TGTGCCACCAGCAGAGGACACGGTGGGGATACGCAGTATTTT.

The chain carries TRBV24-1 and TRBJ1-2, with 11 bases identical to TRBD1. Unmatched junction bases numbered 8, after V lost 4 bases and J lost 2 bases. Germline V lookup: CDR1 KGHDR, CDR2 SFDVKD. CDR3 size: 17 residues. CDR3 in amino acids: CATSDTPGQGANYGYTF. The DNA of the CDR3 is TGTGCCACCAGTGACACCCCCGGACAGGGGGCGAACTATGGCTACACCTTC.

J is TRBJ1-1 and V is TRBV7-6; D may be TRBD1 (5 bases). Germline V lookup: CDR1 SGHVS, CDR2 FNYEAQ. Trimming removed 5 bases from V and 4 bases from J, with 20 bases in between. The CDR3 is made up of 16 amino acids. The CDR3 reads CASSLSGAGGTTEAFF. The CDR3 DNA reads TGTGCCAGCAGCCTAAGCGGCGCCGGGGGAACCACTGAAGCTTTCTTT.